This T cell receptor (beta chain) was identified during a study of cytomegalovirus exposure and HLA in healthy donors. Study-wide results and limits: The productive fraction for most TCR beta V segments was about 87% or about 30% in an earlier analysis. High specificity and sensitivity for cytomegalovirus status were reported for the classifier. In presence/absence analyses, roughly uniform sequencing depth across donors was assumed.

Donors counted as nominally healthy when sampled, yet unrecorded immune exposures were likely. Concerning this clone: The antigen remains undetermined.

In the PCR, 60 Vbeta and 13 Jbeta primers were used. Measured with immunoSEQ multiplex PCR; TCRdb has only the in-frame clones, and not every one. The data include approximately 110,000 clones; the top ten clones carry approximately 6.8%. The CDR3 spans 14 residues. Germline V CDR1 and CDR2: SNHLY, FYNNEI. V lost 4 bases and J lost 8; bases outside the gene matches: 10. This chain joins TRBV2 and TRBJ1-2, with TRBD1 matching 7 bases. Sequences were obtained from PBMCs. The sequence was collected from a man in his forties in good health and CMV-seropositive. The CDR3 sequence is CASSVFETGRGYTF. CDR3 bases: TGTGCCAGCAGTGTTTTTGAGACAGGGCGCGGCTACACCTTC.